The source of this TCR beta chain is a study of patients and donors after allogeneic stem cell transplantation. The V gene's germline CDR1 is MNHEY and CDR2 SVGEGT. Trimming took off 2 bases at V and 1 base at J, with 26 bases between the two ends. There are 21 residues in the CDR3. TCRdb passed the RT-PCR reads through MiXCR, listing each CDR3 protein once. The repertoire includes about 960,000 distinct CDR3 sequences, over 15% of them detected once, and roughly 6.4% sits in the top ten. This clonotype was counted only a few times. The receptor was isolated from a human donor who was either an allogeneic HSCT recipient or a stem cell or donor lymphocyte infusion donor (not recorded which). It is not recorded whose cells these are; they may come from a transplant donor. The material sequenced was blood, either unsorted or a sorted T cell fraction (not recorded which). This rearrangement joins TRBV6-2 or TRBV6-3 to TRBJ2-2, with D unclear. The CDR3 coding sequence is TGTGCCAGCAGTTACGAGAATGGTAAAGGGCAGGTGCGATTGAACACCGGGGAGCTGTTTTTT. This encodes CASSYENGKGQVRLNTGELFF.